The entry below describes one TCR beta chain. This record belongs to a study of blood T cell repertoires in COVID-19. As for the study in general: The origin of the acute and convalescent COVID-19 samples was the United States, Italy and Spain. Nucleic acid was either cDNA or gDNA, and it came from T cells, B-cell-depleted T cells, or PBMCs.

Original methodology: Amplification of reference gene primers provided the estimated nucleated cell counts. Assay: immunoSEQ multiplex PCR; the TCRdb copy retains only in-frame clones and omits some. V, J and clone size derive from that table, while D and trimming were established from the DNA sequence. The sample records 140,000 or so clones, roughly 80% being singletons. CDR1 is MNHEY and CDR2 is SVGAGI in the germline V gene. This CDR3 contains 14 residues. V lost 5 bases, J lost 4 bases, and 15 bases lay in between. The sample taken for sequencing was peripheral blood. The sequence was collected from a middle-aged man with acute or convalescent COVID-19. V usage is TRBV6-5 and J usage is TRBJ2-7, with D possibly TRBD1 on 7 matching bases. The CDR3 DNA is TGTGCCAGCAGTCGGACAGGAGGGGTTTACGAGCAGTACGTC. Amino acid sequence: CASSRTGGVYEQYV.